These 22 T cell receptor beta chains were all obtained from the same sample, sequenced in a study of T cell changes during pregnancy in multiple sclerosis (dated by TCRdb to about 2019). Library creation used the immunoSEQ multiplex PCR assay. Not all clones reach the TCRdb copy of this immuneACCESS table, which keeps in-frame sequences only. Checked studies attribute under half of the gap to unresolved V genes and leave the rest unexplained. Counted in this sample were 90,000 to 100,000 clones; 92% of them appeared once. About 1.6% of the sample is taken by the ten largest. The starting material was peripheral blood, obtained in the first trimester of pregnancy. The receptors originated from a female donor with multiple sclerosis, enrolled in a pregnancy study.

J is TRBJ2-1 and V is TRBV30; D gene unclear. In germline, CDR1 is GTSNPN, CDR2 SVGIG (reference sequence). V was pared by 3 bases and J by 0 bases, with 9 bases between. CDR3 length: 14 residues. The DNA for the CDR3 is TGTGCCTGGAGGGGCTTGAGCTCCTACAATGAGCAGTTCTTC. It codes for CAWRGLSSYNEQFF.

The chain carries TRBV19 and TRBJ1-1, with 8 bases fitting TRBD1. This CDR3 is built from 17 residues. The germline gives CDR1 LNHDA, CDR2 SQIVND (reference sequence). Losses at the gene ends were 5 bases for V and 3 bases for J; bases not matched to a gene: 14. As DNA, the CDR3 is TGTGCCAGTAGTTTCAGCCTTCAGGGGGCCAGTGACACTGAAGCTTTCTTT. The encoded protein is CASSFSLQGASDTEAFF.

V usage is TRBV19 and J usage is TRBJ2-4; D not certain. V lost 2 bases to trimming and J lost 4 bases, with 6 bases between them. This CDR3 comprises 13 residues. Per germline, CDR1 LNHDA and CDR2 SQIVND (reference sequence). CDR3 coding DNA: TGTGCCAGTAGTATATCTCCTAAAAACATTCAGTACTTC. Translated, it gives CASSISPKNIQYF. Together with reference TRBV19 and TRBJ2-4, the CDR3 gives the full variable domain: DGGITQSPKYLFRKEGQNVTLSCEQNLNHDAMYWYRQDPGQGLRLIYYSQIVNDFQKGDIAEGYSVSREKKESFPLTVTSAQKNPTAFYLCASSISPKNIQYFGAGTRLSVL.

This chain joins TRBV7-9 and TRBJ2-1, with D perhaps matching TRBD1 (6 bases). Germline V gene data show CDR1 as SEHNR and CDR2 as FQNEAQ (reference sequence). This CDR3 is 15 amino acids long. Trimming stripped 3 bases from V and 8 bases from J, with 17 bases between. DNA for the CDR3: TGTGCCAGCAGCTTTCTACAGTCAGGGGCCGATGAGCAGTTCTTC. Translation gives CASSFLQSGADEQFF.

V and J are TRBV19 and TRBJ1-5; 11 bases align to TRBD1. Germline V gives CDR1 LNHDA, CDR2 SQIVND (reference sequence). Trimming cost V 6 bases and J 4 bases; bases outside gene matches: 8. The CDR3 has 16 amino acids. CDR3 in amino acids: CASSRSGTGGNQPQHF. Here the CDR3 DNA reads TGTGCCAGTAGCAGGTCGGGGACAGGGGGAAATCAGCCCCAGCATTTT.

The CDR3 DNA follows: TGTGCCAGTTCAGCGGGGCTCCAGCAAGGCTACGAGCAGTACTTC. Translation gives CASSAGLQQGYEQYF. The chain joins TRBV19 to TRBJ2-7; 7 bases match TRBD2. Germline loops: CDR1 LNHDA, CDR2 SQIVND (reference sequence). The CDR3 totals 15 residues. Trimming removed 8 bases from V and 3 bases from J; junction bases left unmatched: 13.

This clone was seen once. The rearrangement joins TRBV13 to TRBJ2-5; 7 positions match TRBD1. This CDR3 spans 14 amino acids. Germline CDR1 and CDR2: PRHDT and FYEKMQ (reference sequence). The junction had 12 bases not matched to a gene; V was cut back by 5 bases and J by 9 bases. The CDR3 DNA reads as TGTGCCAGCAGCCCTTCGACAGGGCCCGAGGCCCAGTACTTC. This translates into CASSPSTGPEAQYF.

The CDR3 sequence: CASSRGGEEQYF. As DNA, the CDR3 is TGTGCCAGCAGTCGCGGCGGAGAGGAGCAGTACTTC. The chain recombines TRBV27 with TRBJ2-7; D gene unclear. Germline V gene data show CDR1 as MNHEY and CDR2 as SMNVEV (reference sequence). With 5 bases removed from V and 7 bases from J, the gap between germline ends came to 12 bases. There are 12 residues in the CDR3.

The rearrangement joins TRBV27 to TRBJ1-1, with D possibly being TRBD1 (6 bases). Between the trimmed V and J ends, which lost 6 bases and 3 bases, there was a span of 11 bases. CDR1 and CDR2 (germline): MNHEY, SMNVEV (reference sequence). The CDR3 has 13 residues. The CDR3 DNA reads as TGTGCCAGCAGCCAGGGGTACGACACTGAAGCTTTCTTT. This gives the protein CASSQGYDTEAFF.

As DNA, the CDR3 is TGTGCCAGCAGTTCTAGCGGGCCCCCCTACGAGCAGTACTTC. Amino acids: CASSSSGPPYEQYF. The chain couples TRBV27 to TRBJ2-7; 8 bases map to TRBD2. V gave up 4 bases and J gave up 2 bases; unmatched junction bases: 4. The CDR3 consists of 14 residues. Germline CDR1 reads MNHEY; CDR2 reads SMNVEV (reference sequence).

The rearrangement joins TRBV28 to TRBJ1-5; maybe TRBD1 (5 bases). Germline loops: CDR1 MDHEN, CDR2 SYDVKM. The CDR3 is 15 amino acids. With 3 bases removed from V and 7 bases from J, the gap between germline ends came to 16 bases. CDR3 coding DNA: TGTGCCAGCAGTTTTCCGACAGAAGGTTACCAGCCCCAGCATTTT. It is translated as CASSFPTEGYQPQHF.

This chain uses TRBV7-9 with TRBJ1-1, with a weak D call TRBD1 (6 bases). CDR1 SEHNR and CDR2 FQNEAQ come from the germline V gene (reference sequence). This CDR3 is 15 amino acids long. Trimming left V 5 bases short and J 1 base short, with 14 bases between. DNA for the CDR3: TGTGCCAGCAGCCGTCTTGGGGGCGCGAACACTGAAGCTTTCTTT. Translation gives CASSRLGGANTEAFF.

The gene calls are TRBV30 and TRBJ2-7; 11 bases align to TRBD2. The germline CDR1 and CDR2 sequences are GTSNPN and SVGIG (reference sequence). Losses at the gene ends were 0 bases for V and 9 bases for J; bases not matched to a gene: 10. The CDR3 consists of 15 residues. The CDR3 here is CAWSVRASGRWAQYF. For the CDR3, the DNA is TGTGCCTGGAGTGTACGGGCTAGCGGGAGGTGGGCGCAGTACTTC. Variable domain in full (rest from reference TRBV30 and TRBJ2-7): SQTIHQWPATLVQPVGSPLSLECTVEGTSNPNLYWYRQAAGRGLQLLFYSVGIGQISSEVPQNLSASRPQDRQFILSSKKLLLSDSGFYLCAWSVRASGRWAQYFGPGTRLTVT.

The chain couples TRBV4-1 to TRBJ1-1; D ambiguous. Germline assignment: CDR1 MGHRA and CDR2 YSYEKL. Between the trimmed V and J ends, which lost 1 base and 1 base, there was a span of 7 bases. The CDR3 covers 14 residues. The CDR3 DNA reads as TGCGCCAGCAGCCAAGTTGGAGGGAACACTGAAGCTTTCTTT. This sequence encodes CASSQVGGNTEAFF.

The chain employs TRBV5-1 and TRBJ2-7; D gene ambiguous. V gave up 4 bases and J gave up 2 bases, with 13 bases separating them. Germline CDR1 and CDR2: SGHRS and YFSETQ. This CDR3 is built from 14 residues. The CDR3 spells CASSDFLSPYEQYF. DNA for the CDR3: TGCGCCAGCAGCGACTTCTTGTCCCCCTACGAGCAGTACTTC. Supplemented by reference TRBV5-1 and TRBJ2-7, the full variable domain reads KAGVTQTPRYLIKTRGQQVTLSCSPISGHRSVSWYQQTPGQGLQFLFEYFSETQRNKGNFPGRFSGRQFSNSRSEMNVSTLELGDSALYLCASSDFLSPYEQYFGPGTRLTVT.

V usage is TRBV10-3 and J usage is TRBJ2-3, with a tentative D call TRBD2 (6 bases). The CDR3 is 14 amino acids. The germline V and J ends were trimmed by 2 bases and 5 bases, with 11 bases remaining between them. Germline V gene lookup returns CDR1 ENHRY and CDR2 SYGVKD. CDR3 loop: CAISEMEGRDTQYF. The CDR3 DNA reads as TGTGCCATCAGTGAGATGGAGGGGCGAGATACGCAGTATTTT.

This clone was detected only a few times. This chain links TRBV2 with TRBJ2-7, with 8 bases identical to TRBD1. CDR3 length: 12 residues. CDR1 is SNHLY and CDR2 is FYNNEI in the germline V gene. The J segment lost 6 bases and the V segment lost 3 bases, leaving 1 base of the junction unmatched. The CDR3: CASSEDRVEQYF. CDR3 nucleotides: TGTGCCAGCAGTGAGGACAGGGTCGAGCAGTACTTC.

This clone was recorded once. The gene calls are TRBV7-9 and TRBJ2-5; TRBD2 aligns across 8 bases. Germline values: CDR1 SEHNR, CDR2 FQNEAQ (reference sequence). The CDR3 consists of 16 residues. The junction had 8 bases not matched to a gene; V was cut back by 0 bases and J by 5 bases. CDR3 loop: CASSLADKRGQETQYF. CDR3 sequence (DNA): TGTGCCAGCAGCTTAGCGGACAAGCGGGGGCAGGAGACCCAGTACTTC.

The chain joins TRBV30 to TRBJ1-2, with 8 nucleotides matching TRBD1. CDR1 GTSNPN and CDR2 SVGIG come from the germline V gene (reference sequence). The CDR3 covers 17 residues. V was pared by 0 bases and J by 0 bases, with 9 bases of the junction left unmatched. CDR3 sequence: CAWSVSLGTGPNYGYTF. The CDR3 DNA sequence: TGTGCCTGGAGTGTATCCCTTGGGACAGGACCTAACTATGGCTACACCTTC.

The chain links TRBV7-6 to TRBJ1-3; 12 nucleotides agree with TRBD1. Per germline, CDR1 SGHVS and CDR2 FNYEAQ. J lost 5 bases, V lost 5 bases, and 16 bases had no gene match. This CDR3 is built from 19 residues. The CDR3 bases are TGTGCCAGCAGCCCCGGGACAGGGGGCGCAGCTAATCAAAGAAACACCATATATTTT. It codes for CASSPGTGGAANQRNTIYF.

This sequence joins TRBV6-1 and TRBJ2-5, with a tentative D call TRBD1 (6 bases). The germline V and J ends were trimmed by 7 bases and 1 base, with 16 bases remaining between them. CDR1 MNHNS and CDR2 SASEGT come from the germline V gene. This CDR3 has 15 residues. CDR3: CASTVTRDTQETQYF. Written as DNA, the CDR3 is TGTGCCAGCACCGTCACCCGGGACACCCAAGAGACCCAGTACTTC.

This chain joins TRBV7-8 and TRBJ1-1; TRBD1 matches at 7 bases. This CDR3 contains 13 residues. Germline CDR1 reads SGHVS; CDR2 reads FQNEAQ. Trimming removed 5 bases from V and 7 bases from J; junction bases left unmatched: 7. CDR3 protein: CASSKYRGDEAFF. The CDR3, as DNA: TGTGCCAGCAGCAAATACAGGGGAGATGAAGCTTTCTTT.